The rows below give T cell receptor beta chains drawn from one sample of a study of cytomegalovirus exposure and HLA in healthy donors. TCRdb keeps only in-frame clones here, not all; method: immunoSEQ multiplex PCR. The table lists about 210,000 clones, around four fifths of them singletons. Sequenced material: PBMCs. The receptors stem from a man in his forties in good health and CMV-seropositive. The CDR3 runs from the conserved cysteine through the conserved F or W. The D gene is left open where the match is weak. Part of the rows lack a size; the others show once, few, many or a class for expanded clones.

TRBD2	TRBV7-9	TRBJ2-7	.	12	CATSRGDYEQYF	TGTGCCACCTCCCGGGGGGACTACGAGCAGTACTTC
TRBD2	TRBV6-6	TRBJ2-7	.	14	CASRAGTSVLEQYF	TGTGCCAGCAGGGCCGGGACTAGCGTGTTAGAGCAGTACTTC
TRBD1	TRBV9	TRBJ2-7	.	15	CASSVGTGSPYEQYF	TGTGCCAGCAGCGTAGGGACAGGAAGCCCCTACGAGCAGTACTTC
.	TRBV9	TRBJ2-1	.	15	CASSVGTSSYNEQFF	TGTGCCAGCAGCGTAGGCACGAGCTCCTACAATGAGCAGTTCTTC
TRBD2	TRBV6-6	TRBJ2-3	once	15	CASSYSGGSADTQYF	TGTGCCAGCAGTTACTCGGGCGGGAGTGCAGATACGCAGTATTTT
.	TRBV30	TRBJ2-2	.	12	CAWGEVAGELFF	TGTGCCTGGGGGGAGGTAGCCGGGGAGCTGTTTTTT
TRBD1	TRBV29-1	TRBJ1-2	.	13	CSVRTGGVDGYTF	TGCAGCGTGCGGACAGGGGGCGTCGATGGCTACACCTTC
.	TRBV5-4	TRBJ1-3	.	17	CASSLGPPASSGNTIYF	TGTGCCAGCAGCTTGGGTCCCCCCGCGAGCTCTGGAAACACCATATATTTT
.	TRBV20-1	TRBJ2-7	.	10	CSASPYEQYF	TGCAGTGCTAGTCCTTACGAGCAGTACTTC
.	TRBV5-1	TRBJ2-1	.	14	CASSLAEGSNEQFF	TGCGCCAGCAGCTTGGCGGAGGGGAGCAATGAGCAGTTCTTC
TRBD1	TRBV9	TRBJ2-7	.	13	CASSARQGAEQYF	TGTGCCAGCAGCGCCCGACAGGGGGCTGAGCAGTACTTC
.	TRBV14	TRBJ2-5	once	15	CASSTAGLGGLTQYF	TGTGCCAGCAGCACGGCGGGACTTGGAGGGTTGACCCAGTACTTC
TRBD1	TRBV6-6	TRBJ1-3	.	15	CASHRGLSSGNTIYF	TGTGCCAGCCACAGGGGGCTTTCGTCTGGAAACACCATATATTTT
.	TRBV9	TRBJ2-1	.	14	CASSPSSFNNEQFF	TGTGCCAGCAGCCCCAGTAGCTTTAACAATGAGCAGTTCTTC
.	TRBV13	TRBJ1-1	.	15	CASSTSGHLNTEAFF	TGTGCCAGCAGCACCTCGGGACACTTGAACACTGAAGCTTTCTTT
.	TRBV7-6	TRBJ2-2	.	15	CASSFLAEYTGELFF	TGTGCCAGCAGCTTCTTGGCGGAGTACACCGGGGAGCTGTTTTTT
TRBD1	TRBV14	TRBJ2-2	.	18	CASSQAAWETGTTGELFF	TGTGCCAGCAGCCAAGCCGCCTGGGAGACAGGGACCACCGGGGAGCTGTTTTTT
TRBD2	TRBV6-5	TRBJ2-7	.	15	CASSQRTSVSYEQYF	TGTGCCAGCAGCCAGAGGACTAGCGTCTCCTACGAGCAGTACTTC
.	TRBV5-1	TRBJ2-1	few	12	CASSLVGGEQFF	TGCGCCAGCAGCTTGGTAGGAGGTGAGCAGTTCTTC
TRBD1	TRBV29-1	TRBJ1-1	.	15	CSVVGQGEGNTEAFF	TGCAGCGTTGTAGGGCAGGGGGAAGGTAACACTGAAGCTTTCTTT
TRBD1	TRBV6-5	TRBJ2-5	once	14	CASSPTGGWETQYF	TGTGCCAGCAGTCCCACAGGGGGATGGGAGACCCAGTACTTC
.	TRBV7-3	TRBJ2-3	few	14	CASSPQGSTDTQYF	TGTGCCAGCAGCCCGCAGGGAAGCACAGATACGCAGTATTTT
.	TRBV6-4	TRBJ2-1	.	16	CASSDRGTSSYNEQFF	TGTGCCAGCAGTGACCGAGGGACAAGCTCCTACAATGAGCAGTTCTTC
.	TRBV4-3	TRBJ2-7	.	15	CASSHNRDWVHEQYF	TGCGCCAGCAGCCATAACCGGGACTGGGTTCACGAGCAGTACTTC
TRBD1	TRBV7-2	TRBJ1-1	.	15	CASSSGQIMNTEAFF	TGTGCCAGCAGCTCGGGACAGATCATGAACACTGAAGCTTTCTTT
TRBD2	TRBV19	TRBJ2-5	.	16	CASSPISLAGQETQYF	TGTGCCAGTAGTCCCATATCCTTAGCGGGGCAAGAGACCCAGTACTTC
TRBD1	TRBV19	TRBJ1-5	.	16	CASSIGMDRGNQPQHF	TGTGCCAGTAGTATAGGGATGGACAGGGGGAATCAGCCCCAGCATTTT
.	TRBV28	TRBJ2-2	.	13	CASSLLGGGELFF	TGTGCCAGCAGTTTGTTGGGAGGCGGGGAGCTGTTTTTT
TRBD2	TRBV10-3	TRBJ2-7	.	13	CAISEREGYEQYF	TGTGCCATCAGTGAGAGGGAGGGGTACGAGCAGTACTTC
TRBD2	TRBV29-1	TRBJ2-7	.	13	CSVEAGLAGEQYF	TGCAGCGTTGAAGCAGGACTAGCGGGCGAGCAGTACTTC
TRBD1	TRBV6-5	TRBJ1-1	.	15	CASSYGTGENTEAFF	TGTGCCAGCAGTTACGGGACAGGGGAGAACACTGAAGCTTTCTTT
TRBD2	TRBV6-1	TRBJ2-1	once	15	CTSTVAGFAYNEQFF	TGTACCAGCACCGTAGCGGGCTTTGCATACAATGAGCAGTTCTTC
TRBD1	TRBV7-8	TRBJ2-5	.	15	CASSRTGSFQETQYF	TGTGCCAGCAGCCGGACAGGCAGTTTCCAAGAGACCCAGTACTTC
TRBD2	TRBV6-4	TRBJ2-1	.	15	CASRPLAGGHNEQFF	TGTGCCAGCAGACCACTAGCGGGAGGTCACAATGAGCAGTTCTTC
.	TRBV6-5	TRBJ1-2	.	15	CASSYRQPGFYGYTF	TGTGCCAGCAGTTACCGTCAACCAGGCTTCTATGGCTACACCTTC
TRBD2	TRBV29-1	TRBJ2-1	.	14	CSVGLAGFYNEQFF	TGCAGCGTTGGACTAGCGGGCTTCTACAATGAGCAGTTCTTC
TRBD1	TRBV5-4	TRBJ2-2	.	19	CASSYGDSPRSPNTGELFF	TGTGCCAGCAGCTACGGGGACAGCCCCCGTAGTCCGAACACCGGGGAGCTGTTTTTT